This T cell receptor (beta chain) is drawn from a study of monozygotic twins with cystic fibrosis. The study, taken as a whole, reports: V usage most resembled the co-twin in 13 of 16 pairs. Nucleotide-identical clonotype sharing was significantly higher within monozygotic CF twin pairs than between unrelated CF individuals. Age, concordance and disease severity did not associate with shared CDR3 numbers. Median Simpson clonality of approximately 0.0088 suggested naive T cells predominated.

Profiled with immunoSEQ multiplex PCR; TCRdb holds only in-frame clones, not every one. The data hold about 32,000 clones, with about 96% observed a single time. The CDR3 spans 13 residues. Germline CDR1 reads GTSNPN; CDR2 reads SVGIG (reference sequence). V was pared by 2 bases and J by 4 bases, with 11 bases between. Notes on this clone: What it binds is not known.

The sequencing sample was made of blood. The gene calls are TRBV30 and TRBJ1-2, with TRBD1 as a possible D gene (5 bases). The TCR comes from a girl aged 2 to 9 with cystic fibrosis. Here the CDR3 DNA reads TGTGCCTGGAGTTTAACAGGTTCCTATGGCTACACCTTC. It specifies CAWSLTGSYGYTF.